A selection of T cell receptor beta chains follows, all from one sample in a study of cytomegalovirus exposure and HLA in healthy donors. The data were produced by immunoSEQ multiplex PCR, yet TCRdb's version contains in-frame clones alone and is incomplete. Here the sample spans 160,000 or so clones, around 75% being singletons. Material: PBMCs. The receptors stem from a man aged 18 to 35 in good health and CMV-seropositive. Both conserved end residues are part of each CDR3. The D gene is left open where the match is weak. The size of a clone is reported for some rows only, either as once, few or many, or as a class for expanded clones.

V	J	D	size	DNA	CDR3
TRBV2	TRBJ1-5	TRBD1	NA	TGTGCCAGCAGGGCCGGGACAGGGGATGTATATGGCAATCAGCCCCAGCATTTT	CASRAGTGDVYGNQPQHF
TRBV4-1	TRBJ1-5	TRBD1	NA	TGCGCCAGCAGCCAAGATCGAGACAGGGGGCAGCATTTT	CASSQDRDRGQHF
TRBV6-1	TRBJ2-6	NA	NA	TGTGCCAGCAGTGAAACAGGGAACGGGGCCAACGTCCTGACTTTC	CASSETGNGANVLTF
TRBV19	TRBJ1-5	TRBD1	NA	TGTGCCTCGGACGGACAGGTTAGCAATCAGCCCCAGCATTTT	CASDGQVSNQPQHF
TRBV19	TRBJ2-5	TRBD1	NA	TGTGCCAGTAGTATAGCACAGGGGCAAGAGACCCAGTACTTC	CASSIAQGQETQYF
TRBV19	TRBJ1-1	NA	NA	TGTGCCAGTAGTCGACAGACACTCATGAACACTGAAGCTTTCTTT	CASSRQTLMNTEAFF
TRBV28	TRBJ2-3	NA	NA	TGTGCCAGCACGTCCCCAGGGGCCAGCACAGATACGCAGTATTTT	CASTSPGASTDTQYF
TRBV25-1	TRBJ1-1	NA	NA	TGTGCCAGCAGTGATCCCCAGAATGAAGCTTTCTTT	CASSDPQNEAFF
TRBV5-1	TRBJ1-1	NA	NA	TGCGCCAGCAGCCGCGAGGGGGAGGGAGCTTTCTTT	CASSREGEGAFF
TRBV2	TRBJ1-6	TRBD1	few	TGTGCCAGCGTGAGTGGGCAACAGGGGGATTCACCCCTCCACTTT	CASVSGQQGDSPLHF
TRBV30	TRBJ1-1	NA	once	TGTGCCTGGTCCCCCCTAACGGGGGAGAACACTGAAGCTTTCTTT	CAWSPLTGENTEAFF
TRBV15	TRBJ2-1	TRBD2	NA	TGTGCCACCAGCCAAGCGGGAGGCTACAATGAGCAGTTCTTC	CATSQAGGYNEQFF
TRBV14	TRBJ2-2	NA	NA	TGTGCCAGCAGTATCCGAGGAGGGACCGGGGAGCTGTTTTTT	CASSIRGGTGELFF
TRBV29-1	TRBJ1-2	NA	NA	TGCAGCGTCTTCAGGGCGGACGGCTACACCTTC	CSVFRADGYTF
TRBV2	TRBJ2-1	NA	NA	TGTGCCAGCAGTCCCGAGGGGACACCTGGCAATGAGCAGTTCTTC	CASSPEGTPGNEQFF
TRBV2	TRBJ2-1	TRBD1	NA	TGTGCCAGCAGTGCCGACAGGGGTTCCAATGAGCAGTTCTTC	CASSADRGSNEQFF
TRBV7-9	TRBJ2-5	NA	few	TGTGCCAGCAGCTTTAGGAAACGGGAGACTAGGGAGACCCAGTACTTC	CASSFRKRETRETQYF
TRBV6-4	TRBJ1-1	NA	few	TGTGCCAGCACCCTGACAGAGGGGGTGGGGACACTTCTAGCTTTCTTT	CASTLTEGVGTLLAFF
TRBV5-1	TRBJ2-1	TRBD1	NA	TGCGCCAGCAGCTTAAGGACAGGGGGAATCAATGAGCAGTTCTTC	CASSLRTGGINEQFF
TRBV10-2	TRBJ1-1	NA	NA	TGCGCCAGCAGTAGGCAGGCCAACACTGAAGCTTTCTTT	CASSRQANTEAFF
TRBV9	TRBJ1-1	TRBD1	NA	TGTGCCAGCAGCGTATCGGACAGGCCAAACACTGAAGCTTTCTTT	CASSVSDRPNTEAFF
TRBV15	TRBJ2-1	NA	NA	TGTGCCACCAGCAGACACTCCGAGCAGTTCTTC	CATSRHSEQFF
TRBV7-2	TRBJ2-3	TRBD2	NA	TGTGCCAGCAGCTTTAGCGGGAGGGCCCCAGATACGCAGTATTTT	CASSFSGRAPDTQYF
TRBV7-2	TRBJ2-1	NA	once	TGTGCCAGCAGCTTAGGCACTAGCAGGTACAATGAGCAGTTCTTC	CASSLGTSRYNEQFF
TRBV19	TRBJ2-3	NA	few	TGTGCCAGTAGTATGACCCTCAGACACACAGATACGCAGTATTTT	CASSMTLRHTDTQYF
TRBV4-1	TRBJ2-3	NA	NA	TGCGCCAGCAGCCAAGATACAGTAGCGGAGGTCCCAGATACGCAGTATTTT	CASSQDTVAEVPDTQYF
TRBV6-6	TRBJ1-5	NA	NA	TGTGCCAGCGGGAGGGGCAATCAGCCCCAGCATTTT	CASGRGNQPQHF
TRBV28	TRBJ2-6	TRBD1	NA	TGTGCCAGCAGCCCCGGACAGGGGAGGAAGTGGTCCGGGGCCAACGTCCTGACTTTC	CASSPGQGRKWSGANVLTF
TRBV4-1	TRBJ2-5	TRBD1	NA	TGCGCCAGCAGCCAGAGAGGGATCAACAGGGGCCAAGAGACCCAGTACTTC	CASSQRGINRGQETQYF
TRBV9	TRBJ1-1	NA	NA	TGTGCCAGCAGCGTAGGCCCGGGGAACACTGAAGCTTTCTTT	CASSVGPGNTEAFF
TRBV2	TRBJ1-3	NA	NA	TGTGCCAGCAGCCGGACAGACTACTCTGGAAACACCATATATTTT	CASSRTDYSGNTIYF
TRBV6-5	TRBJ1-1	TRBD1	NA	TGTGCCAGCAGTCATGACAGGGGGGCTGAAGCTTTCTTT	CASSHDRGAEAFF
TRBV28	TRBJ2-6	NA	once	TGTGCCAGCGGACGGGGGGCAGTTGAATCTGGGGCCAACGTCCTGACTTTC	CASGRGAVESGANVLTF
TRBV4-2	TRBJ1-4	NA	NA	TGTGCCAGCAGCCAAGTGTCGGCAGCGGGTCCTGAAAAACTGTTTTTT	CASSQVSAAGPEKLFF
TRBV11-2	TRBJ1-2	TRBD1	NA	TGTGCCAGCAGCCCCACAGGGGGCTCTAACTATGGCTACACCTTC	CASSPTGGSNYGYTF
TRBV30	TRBJ2-4	TRBD1	NA	TGTGCCTGGAGTGGGACAGGGTCCTACATTCAGTACTTC	CAWSGTGSYIQYF
TRBV5-4	TRBJ1-4	TRBD1	NA	TGTGCCAGCAGCTCGGGACAGGGAGGAGAAAAACTGTTTTTT	CASSSGQGGEKLFF
TRBV5-4	TRBJ1-1	NA	few	TGTGCCAGCAGCTCCGTGGGAGCACTACTGAACACTGAAGCTTTCTTT	CASSSVGALLNTEAFF
TRBV19	TRBJ2-1	TRBD1	NA	TGTGCCAGTAGTATTCGGTCAGGGGGCGGCTACAATGAGCAGTTCTTC	CASSIRSGGGYNEQFF
TRBV28	TRBJ1-5	NA	NA	TGTGCTGGGCACAGGGTGGGACAGCCCCAGCATTTT	CAGHRVGQPQHF
TRBV2	TRBJ1-1	TRBD1	NA	TGTGCCAGCAGAGGGGACAGAGTGAGGGCTTTCTTT	CASRGDRVRAFF
TRBV28	TRBJ1-1	NA	NA	TGTGCCAGCAGCACCCCATCCCTACAGGGACCTTTCTTT	CASSTPSLQGPFF
TRBV10-3	TRBJ1-1	NA	once	TGTGCCATCAGTGACCAACAGGGTGGGGTTACCTACACTGAAGCTTTCTTT	CAISDQQGGVTYTEAFF
TRBV21-1	TRBJ1-1	NA	NA	TGTGCCAGCCGCCCCGGGAAGAACACTGAAGCTTTCTTT	CASRPGKNTEAFF
TRBV29-1	TRBJ1-1	TRBD1	few	TGCAGCGTTGCCGTGGGACAGGGGACCGCTGAAGCTTTCTTT	CSVAVGQGTAEAFF
TRBV12-5	TRBJ1-5	NA	NA	TGTGCTAGTGCCCGGGGAAGTGGCAATCAGCCCCAGCATTTT	CASARGSGNQPQHF